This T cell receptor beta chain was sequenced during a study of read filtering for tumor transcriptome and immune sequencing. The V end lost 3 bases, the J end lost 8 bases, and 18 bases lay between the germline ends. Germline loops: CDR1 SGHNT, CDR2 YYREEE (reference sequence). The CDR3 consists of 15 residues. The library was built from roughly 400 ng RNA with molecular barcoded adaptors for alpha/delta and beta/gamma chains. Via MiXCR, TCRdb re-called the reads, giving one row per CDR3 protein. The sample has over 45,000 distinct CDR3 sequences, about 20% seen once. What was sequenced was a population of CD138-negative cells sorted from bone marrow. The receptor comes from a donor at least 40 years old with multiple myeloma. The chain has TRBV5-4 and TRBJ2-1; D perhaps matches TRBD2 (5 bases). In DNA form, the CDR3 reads TGTGCCAGCAGCTCTGTCATTGGCGGGCGGGATGAGCAGTTCTTC. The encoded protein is CASSSVIGGRDEQFF.